The source of this T cell receptor beta chain is a study of shared clonotypes between healthy human individuals. At the level of the study: Each donor's CD8 memory used one plate, CD8 naive two, each CD4 subset three.

The study, taken as a whole, reports: Generally, naive subsets (rather than memory subsets) showed larger estimated richness.

The CDR3 covers 13 residues. Germline V gene sequence: CDR1 MNHNS, CDR2 SASEGT. Trimming took 6 bases from V and 2 from J, leaving 7 bases between them. Worth noting for this clone: Antigen unknown. Other DNA sequences of this sample code for an identical CDR3.

TCRdb keeps only in-frame clones here, not all; method: immunoSEQ multiplex PCR. The sample holds some 2 million clones, 85% to 95% seen once. The origin of this receptor is a man aged 18 to 29 in good health. The V and J genes are TRBV6-1 and TRBJ2-2, with unresolved D. Sequencing was done on a sample of naive CD4+ T cells sorted from blood. Indicated subset: CD45RA+ positively selected. CDR3: CASRTPNTGELFF. CDR3 DNA: TGTGCCAGCAGGACACCTAACACCGGGGAGCTGTTTTTT.